Listed below are T cell receptor beta chains from one sample, sequenced in a study of early T cells in non-severe SARS-CoV-2 infection. TCRdb reprocessed the 5' RACE reads with MiXCR, giving one entry per CDR3 protein. The sample lists 99,000 or so distinct CDR3 sequences; over 15% were seen once. The specimen sequenced was whole blood. The receptors shown here come from an adult who was a healthcare worker with PCR-confirmed SARS-CoV-2 infection or an uninfected control (not recorded which). Each CDR3 is given with its conserved first and last residue. Each record gives: D gene, J gene, V gene, clone size, CDR3 DNA, CDR3 protein. A D gene is named only where the DNA matches it firmly. Some rows mark clone size as missing; the rest say once, few, many or name a class of expanded clone.

D: .; J: TRBJ1-1; V: TRBV11-3; size: many; DNA: TGTGCCAGCAGCTTGCAGGTGAACACTGAAGCTTTCTTT; CDR3: CASSLQVNTEAFF
D: .; J: TRBJ2-7; V: TRBV28; size: .; DNA: TGTGCCAGCAGTTCCCCCGGTCCCTTCCACGAGCAGTACTTC; CDR3: CASSSPGPFHEQYF
D: .; J: TRBJ2-7; V: TRBV30; size: few; DNA: TGTGCCTGGAGTTCGAAGGGGTTACCCTCCTACGAGCAGTACTTC; CDR3: CAWSSKGLPSYEQYF
D: .; J: TRBJ1-1; V: TRBV5-1; size: .; DNA: TGCGCCAGCAGCTTGGTGGCAGGGGCCAACACTGAAGCTTTCTTT; CDR3: CASSLVAGANTEAFF
D: .; J: TRBJ1-2; V: TRBV5-1; size: .; DNA: TGCGCCAGCGGCCTTGGACATGGCTACACCTTC; CDR3: CASGLGHGYTF
D: TRBD2; J: TRBJ2-1; V: TRBV7-2; size: many; DNA: TGTGCCAGCAGCCGGGCTAGCGGGGATTACAATGAGCAGTTCTTC; CDR3: CASSRASGDYNEQFF
D: .; J: TRBJ2-2; V: TRBV28; size: many; DNA: TGTGCCAGCAGCTTATACACCGGGGAGCTGTTTTTT; CDR3: CASSLYTGELFF
D: TRBD2; J: TRBJ2-5; V: TRBV6-1; size: .; DNA: TGTGCCAGCACCCGGACTAGCGGGAGCCCAGGAGAGACCCAGTACTTC; CDR3: CASTRTSGSPGETQYF
D: .; J: TRBJ1-1; V: TRBV6-6; size: few; DNA: TGTGCCAGCAGTTACTTTACGGGGGTTGAAGCTTTCTTT; CDR3: CASSYFTGVEAFF
D: TRBD1; J: TRBJ1-2; V: TRBV18; size: .; DNA: TGTGCCAGCTCGCTCCGGGACAGCTATGGCTACACCTTC; CDR3: CASSLRDSYGYTF
D: TRBD1; J: TRBJ1-5; V: TRBV6-2/TRBV6-3; size: few; DNA: TGTGCCAGCAGCCCCACGGGACAGGGATCGCCCCAGCATTTT; CDR3: CASSPTGQGSPQHF
D: .; J: TRBJ2-2; V: TRBV30; size: .; DNA: TGTGCCTGGATGGGGTCCCCTGGAGTGAACACCGGGGAGCTGTTTTTT; CDR3: CAWMGSPGVNTGELFF
D: .; J: TRBJ2-1; V: TRBV30; size: few; DNA: TGTGCCTGGAGCGCGCCCCCGGGTTACAATGAGCAGTTCTTC; CDR3: CAWSAPPGYNEQFF
D: .; J: TRBJ2-1; V: TRBV25-1; size: many; DNA: TGTGCCAGCAGCAAGACGGGGTATGAGCAGTTCTTC; CDR3: CASSKTGYEQFF
D: TRBD2; J: TRBJ2-7; V: TRBV7-9; size: .; DNA: TGTGCCAGCGTCAGGACTAGCGGGAGCGAGCAGTACTTC; CDR3: CASVRTSGSEQYF